This entry lists 26 T cell receptor beta chains sequenced from one sample in a study of OX40 agonist ivuxolimab in advanced cancers. TCRdb's copy holds only in-frame clones and misses some; the assay was immunoSEQ multiplex PCR. Counted here are 50,000 to 60,000 clones, approximately 87% occurring once; the ten biggest clones make up about 5.1%. The material was CD4+ or CD8+ T cells sorted from blood, obtained in a trial of the OX40 agonist ivuxolimab. The receptors stem from an adult with an advanced solid tumor such as melanoma, head and neck, liver or kidney cancer.

In nucleotides, the CDR3 is TGCGCCAGCAGTGAGATTAGCGGAGCGAACACCGGGGAGCTGTTTTTT. It yields the protein CASSEISGANTGELFF. The chain recombines TRBV10-1 with TRBJ2-2; a possible D gene is TRBD2 (6 bases). V lost 2 bases and J 0 bases, leaving 10 bases between the germline ends. There are 16 residues in the CDR3. Germline CDR1 and CDR2: WNHNN and SYGVQD (reference sequence).

The chain recombines TRBV5-1 with TRBJ1-6, with unresolved D. The CDR3 extends over 17 amino acids. Trimming removed 0 bases at V and 0 bases at J, with 10 bases between. The germline V gene encodes CDR1 SGHRS and CDR2 YFSETQ. CDR3 loop: CASSLEVASSYNSPLHF. The CDR3 coding sequence is TGCGCCAGCAGCTTGGAGGTAGCTAGCTCCTATAATTCACCCCTCCACTTT.

The chain uses TRBV7-2 and TRBJ2-1; 8 bases agree with TRBD2. V trimming: 0 bases; J trimming: 9 bases; junction bases outside the gene matches: 13. The CDR3 extends over 17 amino acids. Germline assignment: CDR1 SGHTA and CDR2 FQGNSA. DNA for the CDR3: TGTGCCAGCAGCTTAGCACGGGGTAGCGGGAAGGGAGGTGAGCAGTTCTTC. Amino acid sequence: CASSLARGSGKGGEQFF. The entire variable domain, with the rest obtained from reference TRBV7-2 and TRBJ2-1, is as follows: GAGVSQSPSNKVTEKGKDVELRCDPISGHTALYWYRQSLGQGLEFLIYFQGNSAPDKSGLPSDRFSAERTGGSVSTLTIQRTQQEDSAVYLCASSLARGSGKGGEQFFGPGTRLTVL.

The chain recombines TRBV28 with TRBJ2-7, with TRBD2 matching over 8 bases. There are 13 residues in the CDR3. Unmatched junction bases numbered 2, after V lost 7 bases and J lost 0 bases. The germline CDR1 and CDR2 sequences are MDHEN and SYDVKM. The CDR3 spells CASTGGTSYEQYF. The CDR3 nucleotides are TGTGCCAGCACGGGGGGGACCTCCTACGAGCAGTACTTC.

V usage is TRBV10-1 and J usage is TRBJ1-5, with D unclear. CDR1 is WNHNN and CDR2 is SYGVQD in the germline V gene (reference sequence). Trimming stripped 3 bases from V and 7 bases from J, with 13 bases between. The CDR3 runs 14 residues. This CDR3 reads CASSEVGIHQPQHF. The CDR3 nucleotides are TGCGCCAGCAGTGAAGTGGGGATCCACCAGCCCCAGCATTTT.

The rearrangement joins TRBV14 to TRBJ1-1; no firm D call. CDR1 is SGHDN, CDR2 FVKESK, per germline. V dropped 3 bases and J dropped 3 bases, with 8 bases sitting between them. The CDR3 spans 13 residues. In DNA, the CDR3 is TGTGCCAGCAGCCAGCAGGAAGACACTGAAGCTTTCTTT. Translating it yields CASSQQEDTEAFF.

V usage is TRBV30 and J usage is TRBJ2-1; 10 nucleotides line up with TRBD1. The length of the CDR3 is 15 residues. The junction had 4 bases not matched to a gene; V was cut back by 2 bases and J by 3 bases. CDR1 and CDR2 from the germline V gene are GTSNPN and SVGIG (reference sequence). The DNA of the CDR3 is TGTGCCTGGAGTTACCGGGACAGGGGCTACAATGAGCAGTTCTTC. It yields the protein CAWSYRDRGYNEQFF.

This clone was observed once. CDR3 protein: CASSMGPGANVLTF. The CDR3 nucleotides read TGTGCCAGTAGTATGGGGCCCGGGGCCAACGTCCTGACTTTC. The V gene is TRBV19, the J gene TRBJ2-6, with D maybe TRBD1 (5 bases). CDR3 size: 14 residues. Trimming pared 3 bases from V and 4 bases from J, leaving 7 bases between. Germline CDR1 is LNHDA and CDR2 is SQIVND (reference sequence).

The rearrangement joins TRBV7-2 to TRBJ2-2, with D possibly TRBD2 on 5 matching bases. The CDR3 is 11 residues long. Germline V gives CDR1 SGHTA, CDR2 FQGNSA. Trimming pared 5 bases from V and 8 bases from J, leaving 6 bases between. The CDR3 DNA reads as TGTGCCAGCAGCCCGGGGGGGGAGCTGTTTTTT. Its protein is CASSPGGELFF.

V gene TRBV5-1 combines with J gene TRBJ2-7; 11 bases line up with TRBD1. The CDR3 extends over 16 amino acids. Germline V gene data show CDR1 as SGHRS and CDR2 as YFSETQ. V shed 1 base and J 5 bases; nucleotides not matched to a gene: 8. The CDR3 DNA reads as TGCGCCAGCAGCTTGTGGGTGGGGACAGGGGGAGACGAGCAGTACTTC. It is translated as CASSLWVGTGGDEQYF.

This chain's CDR3 is CASSERGLGQFF. In nucleotides, the CDR3 is TGTGCCAGCAGTGAGAGGGGGCTAGGGCAGTTCTTC. This rearrangement joins TRBV2 to TRBJ2-1, with 7 positions matching TRBD1. This CDR3 is 12 amino acids long. Germline V CDR1 and CDR2: SNHLY, FYNNEI. V lost 3 bases to trimming and J lost 12 bases; unmatched junction nucleotides: 5.

J is TRBJ2-6 and V is TRBV11-2, with 8 bases matching TRBD1. Germline V gives CDR1 SGHAT, CDR2 FQNNGV. V gave up 4 bases and J gave up 8 bases; unmatched junction bases: 4. CDR3 size: 14 residues. The CDR3 sequence: CASSSNRGTNVLTF. CDR3 bases: TGTGCCAGCAGCTCCAACAGGGGGACCAACGTCCTGACTTTC.

V gene TRBV27 combines with J gene TRBJ1-2; D is possibly TRBD1 (5 bases). This CDR3 comprises 15 residues. Per the germline V gene, CDR1 is MNHEY and CDR2 is SMNVEV (reference sequence). V shed 6 bases and J shed 4 bases, with 18 bases lying between them. As DNA, the CDR3 is TGTGCCAGCAGGATCAGGGAGGGGCAGGGCTATGGCTACACCTTC. It is translated as CASRIREGQGYGYTF.

The chain combines TRBV5-4 with TRBJ2-5, with 7 bases fitting TRBD1. There are 15 residues in the CDR3. CDR1 and CDR2 from the germline V gene are SGHNT and YYREEE (reference sequence). Trimming at V came to 0 bases and at J to 0 bases, leaving 2 bases not matched to a gene. DNA of the CDR3: TGTGCCAGCAGCTTGGGGGACAGAAACCAAGAGACCCAGTACTTC. It translates to CASSLGDRNQETQYF.

This chain uses TRBV2 with TRBJ1-1; maybe TRBD1 (5 bases). The CDR3 has 13 amino acids. V was shortened by 7 bases and J by 1 base, with 10 bases between the two germline ends. Germline CDR1 reads SNHLY; CDR2 reads FYNNEI. The CDR3 DNA is TGTGCCAGCATCGAAGGGACGAACACTGAAGCTTTCTTT. As protein: CASIEGTNTEAFF.

This chain joins TRBV6-5 and TRBJ1-3; 7 positions match TRBD1. After removal of 6 bases from V and 4 bases from J, the junction contained 3 bases not matched to a gene. This CDR3 spans 13 amino acids. The germline V gene has CDR1 MNHEY and CDR2 SVGAGI. The CDR3 is CASSTGEGNTIYF. The CDR3, as DNA: TGTGCCAGCAGCACAGGGGAAGGAAACACCATATATTTT.

V usage is TRBV6-1 and J usage is TRBJ2-1; the match to TRBD2 covers 8 bases. The CDR3 sequence is 15 residues long. J lost 6 bases, V lost 6 bases, and 10 bases had no gene match. In germline, CDR1 is MNHNS, CDR2 SASEGT. This chain's CDR3 is CASSPTGGGSNEQFF. CDR3 coding DNA: TGTGCCAGCAGCCCCACTGGCGGGGGGTCCAATGAGCAGTTCTTC.

DNA for the CDR3: TGTGCCAGCAGCCAAACGACAGGCCCAGGCGAGCAGTACTTC. Residues: CASSQTTGPGEQYF. This chain connects TRBV4-2 to TRBJ2-7; possible D gene TRBD1, 6 bases. This CDR3 is built from 14 residues. V lost 2 bases, J lost 6 bases, and 14 bases lay in between. From germline, CDR1 is LGHNA and CDR2 YNFKEQ.

To note about this clone: At one end the junction does not follow the germline gene, possibly because of a read error. The chain employs TRBV19 and TRBJ1-3, with D unclear. Germline assignment: CDR1 LNHDA and CDR2 SQIVND (reference sequence). The CDR3 length is 12 residues. CDR3: CAQTYSGNTIYF. In DNA form, the CDR3 reads TGCGCACAAACTTACTCTGGAAACACCATATATTTT. Using reference TRBV19 and TRBJ1-3 for the parts outside the CDR3, the full variable domain is DGGITQSPKYLFRKEGQNVTLSCEQNLNHDAMYWYRQDPGQGLRLIYYSQIVNDFQKGDIAEGYSVSREKKESFPLTVTSAQKNPTAFYLCAQTYSGNTIYFGEGSWLTVV.

This clone was seen just once. The chain combines TRBV5-4 with TRBJ2-7; TRBD2 might be the D (6 bases). The germline V gene encodes CDR1 SGHNT and CDR2 YYREEE (reference sequence). CDR3 size: 15 residues. The V end lost 0 bases, the J end lost 2 bases, and 12 bases lay between the germline ends. This chain's CDR3 is CASSLEAGTAYEQYF. The CDR3 nucleotides read TGTGCCAGCAGCTTGGAGGCGGGGACCGCCTACGAGCAGTACTTC.

The CDR3 DNA reads TGTGCCTGGAGTGTCGAAGGAGGGAGGAAGGCTTTCTTT. It specifies CAWSVEGGRKAFF. V usage is TRBV30 and J usage is TRBJ1-1; D unresolved. The CDR3 has 13 residues. V dropped 0 bases and J dropped 11 bases, with 16 bases sitting between them. The germline V gene has CDR1 GTSNPN and CDR2 SVGIG (reference sequence).

This chain joins TRBV30 and TRBJ2-7; no reliable D call. There are 13 residues in the CDR3. Germline-derived CDR1 and CDR2 are GTSNPN and SVGIG (reference sequence). The V gene lost 4 bases and the J gene lost 9 bases, with 19 bases spanning the gap. The CDR3 protein is CAWTPDLGPGQYF. The CDR3 region has the DNA TGTGCCTGGACCCCCGACCTAGGACCCGGGCAGTACTTC.

A remark on this clone: At one boundary the junction diverges from the germline segment, which might be a read error. The genes are TRBV7-7 and TRBJ2-5; no clear D. The CDR3 runs 15 residues. Per the germline V gene, CDR1 is SSHAT and CDR2 is FNYEAQ (reference sequence). The CDR3 DNA reads TGTGCTAGCAGCTTAGGAACGGGCGGCCAAGAGACCCAGTACTTC. The encoded protein is CASSLGTGGQETQYF. Variable domain in full (rest from reference TRBV7-7 and TRBJ2-5): GAGVSQSPRYKVTKRGQDVTLRCDPISSHATLYWYQQALGQGPEFLTYFNYEAQPDKSGLPSDRFSAERPEGSISTLTIQRTEQRDSAMYRCASSLGTGGQETQYFGPGTRLLVL.

The V gene is TRBV5-6, the J gene TRBJ1-6; 11 bases are shared with TRBD1. CDR3 size: 14 residues. Trimming cost V 5 bases and J 10 bases; bases outside gene matches: 5. Per germline, CDR1 SGHDT and CDR2 YYEEEE. The CDR3: CASRRDRGISPLHF. CDR3 DNA sequence: TGTGCCAGCAGGCGGGACAGGGGGATATCACCCCTCCACTTT.

The chain recombines TRBV19 with TRBJ1-2; TRBD1 matches at 9 bases. This CDR3 has 15 amino acids. Germline lookup yields CDR1 LNHDA and CDR2 SQIVND (reference sequence). V was clipped by 5 bases and J by 3 bases; unmatched bases: 7. For the CDR3, the DNA is TGTGCCAGTAGTTCAGGGACAGGGAACCACTATGGCTACACCTTC. It yields the protein CASSSGTGNHYGYTF.

The V gene is TRBV7-6, the J gene TRBJ2-3; D call uncertain. The CDR3 sequence is 14 residues long. Germline CDR1 is SGHVS and CDR2 is FNYEAQ. V dropped 3 bases and J dropped 0 bases, with 7 bases sitting between them. The CDR3 DNA follows: TGTGCCAGCAGCTTCGGCTACAGCACAGATACGCAGTATTTT. It codes for CASSFGYSTDTQYF.